This T cell receptor beta chain was sequenced for a study of cytomegalovirus exposure and HLA in healthy donors. Whole-study context: A subsequent analysis reported that the approximately 120 validation repertoires were produced on the same platform that had also been used for the roughly 700 first-cohort repertoires. General study results and limits: Most TCR sequences proved rare, with some public TCRs found in many donors. It was about 150 TCR beta chains that were listed as cytomegalovirus-associated. The classifier reportedly diagnosed cytomegalovirus status with high sensitivity and specificity.

Concerning this clone: What it recognizes is unknown.

Data came from immunoSEQ multiplex PCR; TCRdb stores just in-frame clones and leaves some out. The table lists about 190,000 clones, roughly 83% of them singletons. V was clipped by 10 bases and J by 9 bases; unmatched bases: 12. CDR3 size: 13 residues. CDR1 is MNHNS and CDR2 is SASEGT in the germline V gene. V gene TRBV6-1 combines with J gene TRBJ1-1; 9 bases align to TRBD1. Source material: PBMCs. The source is a woman aged 18-30 years in good health and CMV-seronegative. CDR3 loop: CATAQTGGEKAFF. CDR3 DNA sequence: TGTGCCACAGCCCAGACAGGGGGAGAGAAAGCTTTCTTT.